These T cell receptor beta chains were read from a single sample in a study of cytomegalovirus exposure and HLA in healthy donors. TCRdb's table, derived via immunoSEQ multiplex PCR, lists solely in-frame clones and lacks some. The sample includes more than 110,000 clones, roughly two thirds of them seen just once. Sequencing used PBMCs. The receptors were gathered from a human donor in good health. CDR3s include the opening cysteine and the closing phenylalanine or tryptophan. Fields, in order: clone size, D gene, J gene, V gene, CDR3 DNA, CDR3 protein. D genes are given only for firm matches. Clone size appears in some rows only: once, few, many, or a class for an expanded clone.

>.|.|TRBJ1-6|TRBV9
TGTGCCAGCAGCGTAGACAGCCAGTCCTTTTCACCCCTCCACTTT
CASSVDSQSFSPLHF
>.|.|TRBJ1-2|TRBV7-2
TGTGCCAGCAGCTTAGGTCCCGGGGACTATGGCTACACCTTC
CASSLGPGDYGYTF
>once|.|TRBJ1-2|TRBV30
TGTGCCTGGAGGAAGGACACCCACTATGGCTACACCTTC
CAWRKDTHYGYTF
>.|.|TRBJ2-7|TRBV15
TGTGCCACCAGCAGGTCCGGGACATCTTACGAGCAGTACTTC
CATSRSGTSYEQYF
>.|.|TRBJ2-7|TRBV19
TGTGCCAGTAGTGAGACAGGTTACGAGCAGTACTTC
CASSETGYEQYF
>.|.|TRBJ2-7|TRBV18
TGTGCCAGCTCTCAAGTCGCCTCCGGGGAGCAGTACTTC
CASSQVASGEQYF
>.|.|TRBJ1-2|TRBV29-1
TGCAGCGCCGGTGAGACAGGAACTAACTATGGCTACACCTTC
CSAGETGTNYGYTF
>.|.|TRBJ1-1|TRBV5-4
TGTGCCAGCAGCTCCATACAGGGAAAGGTTGAAGCTTTCTTT
CASSSIQGKVEAFF
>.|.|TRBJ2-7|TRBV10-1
TGCGCCAGCAGGGTTCCCTTAGGGGTTTTCTACGAGCAGTACTTC
CASRVPLGVFYEQYF
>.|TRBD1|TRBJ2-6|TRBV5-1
TGCGCCAGCAGCTCCCCGGGACAGGGGACGTCTGGGGCCAACGTCCTGACTTTC
CASSSPGQGTSGANVLTF
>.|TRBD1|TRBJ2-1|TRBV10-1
TGCGCCACCAGTACCGGGACAGGGGTAGGGGAGCAGTTCTTC
CATSTGTGVGEQFF
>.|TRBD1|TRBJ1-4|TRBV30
TGTGCCTGGAGTGCCCCGGACAGGGGCCTAACTAATGAAAAACTGTTTTTT
CAWSAPDRGLTNEKLFF
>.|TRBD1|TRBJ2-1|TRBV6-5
TGTGCCAGCAGGGGGGACAGGGATGAGCAGTTCTTC
CASRGDRDEQFF
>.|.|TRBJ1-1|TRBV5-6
TGTGCCAGCAGCCCTCAGCCCGGGGAAGCTTTCTTT
CASSPQPGEAFF
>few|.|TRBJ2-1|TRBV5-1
TGCGCCAGCAGCTTGCTCAATGAGCAGTTCTTC
CASSLLNEQFF
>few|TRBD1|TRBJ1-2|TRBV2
TGTGCCAGCTGGACAGGGGTCTATGGCTACACCTTC
CASWTGVYGYTF
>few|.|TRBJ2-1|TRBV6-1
TGTGCCAGCAGTGAATTGGGCTTGGCATCGCTTTACAATGAGCAGTTCTTC
CASSELGLASLYNEQFF
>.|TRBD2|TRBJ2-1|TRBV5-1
TGCGCCAGCAGCTTGGGGGTAGCGGGAGTAGAGATTGGGCAGTTCTTC
CASSLGVAGVEIGQFF
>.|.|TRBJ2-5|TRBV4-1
TGCGCCAGCAGCCGGACATACCAAGAGACCCAGTACTTC
CASSRTYQETQYF
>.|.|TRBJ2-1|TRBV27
TGTGCCAGCAGGACTACTAGCAATGAGCAGTTCTTC
CASRTTSNEQFF
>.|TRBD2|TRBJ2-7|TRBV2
TGTGCCAGCAGTATAGCGGGAGGGTCTTACGAGCAGTACTTC
CASSIAGGSYEQYF
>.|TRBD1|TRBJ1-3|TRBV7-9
TGTTCCAGCAGCTTAGCGGTGACAGGGGCCGGAAACACCATATATTTT
CSSSLAVTGAGNTIYF
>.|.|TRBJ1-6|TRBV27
TGTGCCAGCAGTTTATGGGGGAGGGGATCACCCCTCCACTTT
CASSLWGRGSPLHF
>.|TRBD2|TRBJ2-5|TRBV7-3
TGTGCCAGCAGCTTAGAGGGACTAGCGGGGGAGACCCAGTACTTC
CASSLEGLAGETQYF
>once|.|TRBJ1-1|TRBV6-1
TGTGCCAGCAGTTCCCTTCGGGAAGGCACTGAAGCTTTCTTT
CASSSLREGTEAFF
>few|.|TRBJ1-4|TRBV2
TGTGCCAGCACCGAAACGGGGTTTTCGCAAAAACTGTTTTTT
CASTETGFSQKLFF
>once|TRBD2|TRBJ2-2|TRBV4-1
TGCGCCAGCAGCCAAGGTCTACAACTAGGACTAGCGGGGGACCCCCACGGGGAGCTGTTTTTT
CASSQGLQLGLAGDPHGELFF
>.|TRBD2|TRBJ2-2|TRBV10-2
TGCGCCAGCAGTGAGTCTAGCCAGCGGGAGTCGGACACCGGGGAGCTGTTTTTT
CASSESSQRESDTGELFF
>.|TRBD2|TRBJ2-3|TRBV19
TGTGCCAGTAGTGGCGGGGGGCATCCTAGCACAGATACGCAGTATTTT
CASSGGGHPSTDTQYF
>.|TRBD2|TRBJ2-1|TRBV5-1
TGCGCCAGCAGCGGGACCGTAGCGGGAGGGCTCAATGAGCAGTTCTTC
CASSGTVAGGLNEQFF
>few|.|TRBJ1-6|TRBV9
TGTGCCAGCAGCGCCAGGACAGAGCAAAATTCACCCCTCCACTTT
CASSARTEQNSPLHF
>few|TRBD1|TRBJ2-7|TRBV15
TGTGCCACCAGCACAGGACCACAGGGACAGGGGAAGAGGTACGAGCAGTACTTC
CATSTGPQGQGKRYEQYF